This TCR beta chain is from a study of early T cells in non-severe SARS-CoV-2 infection. Study overall: Investigators sequenced bulk RNA drawn from unsorted whole blood, and chains remained unpaired. Findings and limits, study-wide: VDJdb matching skewed toward anti-spike CD8 responses, missing private and CD4 specificities.

This clonotype showed up just a few times. The antigen remains undetermined. Germline CDR1 reads DFQATT; CDR2 reads SNEGSKA (reference sequence). V dropped 6 bases and J dropped 0 bases, with 11 bases sitting between them. This CDR3 spans 13 amino acids. Separate cDNA molecules each had unique molecular identifiers attached to them. Using its own MiXCR run on the 5' RACE reads, TCRdb lists one record per CDR3 protein. The sample includes around 89,000 distinct CDR3 sequences, about 15% of them seen just once. This clonotype was obtained from an adult who was a healthcare worker with PCR-confirmed SARS-CoV-2 infection or an uninfected control (not recorded which). The sequenced sample consisted of whole blood. The genes are TRBV20-1 and TRBJ2-5; a weak D match, TRBD1 (5 bases). DNA of the CDR3: TGCAGTGCGATGACAGCGTACCAAGAGACCCAGTACTTC. Its protein product is CSAMTAYQETQYF.